This T cell receptor beta chain was documented in a study of OX40 agonist ivuxolimab in advanced cancers. The assay was immunoSEQ multiplex PCR, and TCRdb's table has in-frame clones only and misses some. The sample holds about 48,000 clones; approximately 85% are singletons and the top ten take 9.9%. The CDR3 is 13 amino acids. V was cut by 11 bases and J by 1 base, with 14 bases left in between. The germline gives CDR1 ENHRY, CDR2 SYGVKD. This sequence was found in an adult with an advanced solid tumor such as melanoma, head and neck, liver or kidney cancer. Sequencing was performed on CD4+ or CD8+ T cells sorted from blood, taken in a trial of the OX40 agonist ivuxolimab. This chain links TRBV10-3 with TRBJ2-5, with D tentatively TRBD1 (6 bases). This chain's CDR3 is CAVKDSLQETQYF. The CDR3 region has the DNA TGTGCCGTTAAGGACAGCCTCCAAGAGACCCAGTACTTC.